This T cell receptor beta chain was captured by sequencing in a study of Graves' ophthalmopathy and Graves' hyperthyroidism. The authors diagnosed from clinical symptoms, serum thyroxine, TRAb, thyroid ultrasound and orbital computed tomography. The PBMCs were taken from 10 ml of fresh peripheral blood. General study points: Ophthalmopathy could be told apart from stable hyperthyroidism by a 13-signature model (around 88% sensitivity, roughly 80% specificity). Forecasting of ophthalmopathy progression by the model achieved around 68% sensitivity and about 77% specificity.

RNA transcripts yielded amplified TCR beta CDR3 regions. HTBI primers primed a first-round RT-PCR, and a second-round multiplex PCR followed. Via MiXCR, TCRdb re-called the multiplex PCR reads, giving one row per CDR3 protein. The data contain approximately 700,000 distinct CDR3 sequences, around 40% of them seen just once; the ten biggest clones take up 40% to 45%. Concerning this clonotype: The target antigen is unknown.

This CDR3 comprises 14 residues. V trimming: 7 bases; J trimming: 4 bases; junction bases outside the gene matches: 10. From germline, CDR1 is SQVTM and CDR2 ANQGSEA. This TCR derives from an adult man with Graves' ophthalmopathy. Sequencing was performed on peripheral blood. This chain joins TRBV29-1 and TRBJ1-1; 9 positions match TRBD1. CDR3 sequence: CSASGTGSSTEAFF. As DNA, the CDR3 is TGCAGCGCCTCCGGGACAGGGTCTTCCACTGAAGCTTTCTTT.